This TCR beta chain was documented in a study of CXCR3-negative and CXCR3-positive naive CD8 T cells. Carrying UMI labels, the TRB cDNA libraries were prepared through 5' RACE. TCRdb reprocessed the 5' RACE reads and stores each CDR3 protein as one record, lacking DNA. In all, the sample yields 90,000 to 150,000 distinct CDR3 sequences. Findings and caveats of the study: TRB CDR3 hydrophobicity was greater in CXCR3-positive naive cells than in CXCR3-negative naive cells. Whereas both naive subsets had comparably high diversity, memory CD8+ cells had much lower diversity.

Germline lookup yields CDR1 SGHVS and CDR2 FQNEAQ. The CDR3 runs 16 residues. To note about this clonotype: Its target is unknown.

The V gene is TRBV7-8, the J gene TRBJ1-3. The sample consisted of naive CXCR3+ CD8+ T cells from blood. Subset specified: CD45RO-CCR7+CD27+CD95- naive CD8+ T cells expressing CXCR3 (TNR3+). The sequence was obtained from a human donor in good health. Some clones in this sample may be carry-over from other donors' samples. The CDR3 here is CASSLALGLSGNTIYF.